The TCR beta chain described here comes from a study of blood T cell repertoires in COVID-19. In germline, CDR1 is SGHRS, CDR2 YFSETQ. The CDR3 consists of 15 residues. Trimming cost V 7 bases and J 0 bases; bases outside gene matches: 3. The protocol was immunoSEQ multiplex PCR, while the TCRdb copy is restricted to in-frame clones and leaves out a portion. There are around 230,000 clones in the sample; around four fifths occur only once, and about 15% lies in the top ten. The study assigned cohorts using participant-reported clinical history. Recovery meant two consecutive negative NP/OP PCR tests, professional clearance, or resolved symptoms.

The V call is TRBV5-1, the J call TRBJ2-3, with 12 bases that match TRBD2. The receptor comes from a man aged 40-50 years who had recovered from COVID-19. The source material was PBMCs or T cells enriched from blood (not recorded which). CDR3: CASATSGRSTDTQYF. The CDR3 nucleotides are TGCGCCAGCGCTACTAGCGGGAGGAGCACAGATACGCAGTATTTT.